This section outlines one TCR beta chain sequence together with its context. Antigen unknown. The sample comes from a study of T cell responses to AZD1222 COVID-19 vaccine. Study-wide findings and caveats: Females made up more of the donors, who were largely white British, and clonal diversity may have come out too low. Baseline serostatus was positive in only six AZD1222 recipients.

V lost 9 bases, J lost 0 bases, and 6 bases lay in between. CDR3 length: 13 amino acids. Germline V CDR1 and CDR2: MDHEN, SYDVKM. Second-dose recipients at about 4 or about 12 weeks were treated as one pooled group. Assay used: immunoSEQ multiplex PCR; TCRdb lists only in-frame clones, some missing. Of fewer than 90,000 clones listed, about 86% are singletons. Source: peripheral blood, taken 28 days after the second AZD1222 dose. This chain uses TRBV28 with TRBJ2-6; D is undetermined. This clonotype originated in an adult who received the AZD1222 COVID-19 vaccine. CDR3 in amino acids: CASTISGANVLTF. In nucleotides, the CDR3 is TGTGCCAGTACAATCTCTGGGGCCAACGTCCTGACTTTC.